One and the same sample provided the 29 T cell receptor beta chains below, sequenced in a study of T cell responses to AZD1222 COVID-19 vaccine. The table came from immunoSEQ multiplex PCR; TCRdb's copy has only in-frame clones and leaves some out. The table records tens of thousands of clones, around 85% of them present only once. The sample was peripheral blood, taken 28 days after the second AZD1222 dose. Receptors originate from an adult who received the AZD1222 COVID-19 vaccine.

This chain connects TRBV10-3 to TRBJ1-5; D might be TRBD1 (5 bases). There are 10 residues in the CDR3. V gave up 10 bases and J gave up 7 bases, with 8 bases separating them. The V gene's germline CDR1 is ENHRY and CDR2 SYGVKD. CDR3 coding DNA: TGTGCCACAGGGTACCAGCCCCAGCATTTT. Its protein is CATGYQPQHF.

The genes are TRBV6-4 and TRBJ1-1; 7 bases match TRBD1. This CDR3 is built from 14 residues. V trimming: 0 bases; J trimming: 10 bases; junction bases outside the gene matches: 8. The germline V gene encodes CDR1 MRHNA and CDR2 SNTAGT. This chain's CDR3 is CASSDSGSRGLAFF. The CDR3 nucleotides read TGTGCCAGCAGTGACTCGGGGAGCAGGGGGTTAGCTTTCTTT.

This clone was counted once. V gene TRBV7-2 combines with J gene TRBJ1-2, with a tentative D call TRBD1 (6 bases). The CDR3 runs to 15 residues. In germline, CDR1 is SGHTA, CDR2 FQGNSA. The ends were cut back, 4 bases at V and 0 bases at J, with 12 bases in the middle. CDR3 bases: TGTGCCAGCAGCTCGACGGACAGTACTAACTATGGCTACACCTTC. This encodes CASSSTDSTNYGYTF.

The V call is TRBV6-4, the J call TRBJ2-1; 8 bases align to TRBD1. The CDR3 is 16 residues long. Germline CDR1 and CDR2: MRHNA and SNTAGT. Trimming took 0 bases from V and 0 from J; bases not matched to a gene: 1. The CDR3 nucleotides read TGTGCCAGCAGTGACTCCGGGACAGGCTCCTACAATGAGCAGTTCTTC. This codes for CASSDSGTGSYNEQFF.

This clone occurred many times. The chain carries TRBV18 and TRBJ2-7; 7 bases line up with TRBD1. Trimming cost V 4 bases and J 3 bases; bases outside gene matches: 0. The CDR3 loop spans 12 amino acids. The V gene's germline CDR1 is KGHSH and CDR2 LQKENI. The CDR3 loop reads CASSRDSYEQYF. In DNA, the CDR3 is TGTGCCAGCTCACGGGACAGCTACGAGCAGTACTTC.

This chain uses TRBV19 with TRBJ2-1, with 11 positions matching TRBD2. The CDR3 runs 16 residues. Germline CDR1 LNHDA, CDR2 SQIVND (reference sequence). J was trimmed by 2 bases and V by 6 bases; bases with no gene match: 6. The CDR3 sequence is CASRVSGGAAYNEQFF. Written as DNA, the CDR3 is TGTGCCAGTAGGGTTAGCGGGGGGGCCGCCTACAATGAGCAGTTCTTC. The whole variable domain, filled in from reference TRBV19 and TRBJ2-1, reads DGGITQSPKYLFRKEGQNVTLSCEQNLNHDAMYWYRQDPGQGLRLIYYSQIVNDFQKGDIAEGYSVSREKKESFPLTVTSAQKNPTAFYLCASRVSGGAAYNEQFFGPGTRLTVL.

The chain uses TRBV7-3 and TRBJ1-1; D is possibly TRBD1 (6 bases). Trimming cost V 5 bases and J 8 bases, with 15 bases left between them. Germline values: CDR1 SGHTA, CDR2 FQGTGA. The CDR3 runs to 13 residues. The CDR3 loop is CASSLVRGEEAFF. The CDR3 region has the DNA TGTGCCAGCAGCCTCGTCAGGGGCGAGGAAGCTTTCTTT.

The CDR3 here is CAISDGTKQETQYF. CDR3 sequence (DNA): TGTGCCATCAGTGACGGGACTAAACAAGAGACCCAGTACTTC. The chain employs TRBV10-3 and TRBJ2-5; TRBD2 aligns across 7 bases. The ends lost 3 bases at V and 2 bases at J; junction bases unmatched: 3. Germline CDR1 and CDR2: ENHRY and SYGVKD. The CDR3 length is 14 residues.

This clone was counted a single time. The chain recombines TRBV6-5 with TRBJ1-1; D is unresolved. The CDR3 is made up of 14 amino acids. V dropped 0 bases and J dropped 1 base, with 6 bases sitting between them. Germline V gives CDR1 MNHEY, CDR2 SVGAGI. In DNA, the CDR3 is TGTGCCAGCAGTTACTCCCCGAAGAACACTGAAGCTTTCTTT. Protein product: CASSYSPKNTEAFF.

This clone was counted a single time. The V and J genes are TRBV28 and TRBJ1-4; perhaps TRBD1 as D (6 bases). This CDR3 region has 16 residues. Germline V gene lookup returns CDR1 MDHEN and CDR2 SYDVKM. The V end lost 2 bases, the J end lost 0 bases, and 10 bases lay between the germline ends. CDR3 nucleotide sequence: TGTGCCAGCAGTTTACCAGGGGAGACAACTAATGAAAAACTGTTTTTT. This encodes CASSLPGETTNEKLFF.

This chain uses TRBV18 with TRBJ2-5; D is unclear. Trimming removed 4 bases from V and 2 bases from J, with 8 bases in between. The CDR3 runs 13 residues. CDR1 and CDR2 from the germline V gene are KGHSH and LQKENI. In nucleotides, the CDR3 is TGTGCCAGCTCACAAACGGCTCAAGAGACCCAGTACTTC. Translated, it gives CASSQTAQETQYF.

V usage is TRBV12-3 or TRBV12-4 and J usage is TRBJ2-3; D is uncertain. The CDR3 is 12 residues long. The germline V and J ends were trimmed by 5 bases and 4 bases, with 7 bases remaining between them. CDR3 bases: TGTGCCAGCAGTACCGACGCAGATACGCAGTATTTT. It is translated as CASSTDADTQYF.

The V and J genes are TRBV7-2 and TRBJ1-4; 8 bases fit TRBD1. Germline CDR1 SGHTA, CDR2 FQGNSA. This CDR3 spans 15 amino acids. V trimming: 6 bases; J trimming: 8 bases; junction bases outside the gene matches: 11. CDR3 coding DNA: TGTGCCAGCAGTAAACCGGGACAGGAGTGGGAAAAACTGTTTTTT. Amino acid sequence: CASSKPGQEWEKLFF.

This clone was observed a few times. Here the CDR3 DNA reads TGCAGCGTTCCGAGGGAGAGGGGTGAGCAGTTCTTC. Encoded protein: CSVPRERGEQFF. The V and J genes are TRBV29-1 and TRBJ2-1; D tentatively reads TRBD1 or TRBD2 (5 bases each). From germline, CDR1 is SQVTM and CDR2 ANQGSEA. The CDR3 spans 12 residues. Trimming shortened V by 5 bases and J by 9 bases, and 14 bases separated the two germline ends.

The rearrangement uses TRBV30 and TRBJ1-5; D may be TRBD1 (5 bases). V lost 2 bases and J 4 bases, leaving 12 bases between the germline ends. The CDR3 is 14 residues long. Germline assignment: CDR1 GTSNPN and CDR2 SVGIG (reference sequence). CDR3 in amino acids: CAWSLRGGNQPQHF. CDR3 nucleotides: TGTGCCTGGAGTCTACGGGGGGGGAATCAGCCCCAGCATTTT.

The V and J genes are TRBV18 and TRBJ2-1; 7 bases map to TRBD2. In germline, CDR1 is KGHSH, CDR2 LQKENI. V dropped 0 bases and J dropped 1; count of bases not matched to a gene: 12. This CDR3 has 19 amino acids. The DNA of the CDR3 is TGTGCCAGCTCACCACCTTTCGGGGGAGGGCCAGCTTCCTACAATGAGCAGTTCTTC. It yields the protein CASSPPFGGGPASYNEQFF.

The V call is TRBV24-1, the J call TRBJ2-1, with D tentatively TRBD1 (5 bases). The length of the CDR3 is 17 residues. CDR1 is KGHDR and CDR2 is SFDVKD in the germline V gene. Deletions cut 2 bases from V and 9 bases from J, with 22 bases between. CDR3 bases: TGTGCCACCAGTGATTCTCGACAGTACGGGTCCATTGGTGAGCAGTTCTTC. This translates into CATSDSRQYGSIGEQFF.

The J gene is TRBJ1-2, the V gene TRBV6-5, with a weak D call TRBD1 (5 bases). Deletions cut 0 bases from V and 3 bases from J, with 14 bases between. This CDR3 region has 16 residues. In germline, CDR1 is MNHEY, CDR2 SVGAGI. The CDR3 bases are TGTGCCAGCAGTTACTCATTGCAGGGCGTGGACTATGGCTACACCTTC. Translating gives CASSYSLQGVDYGYTF.

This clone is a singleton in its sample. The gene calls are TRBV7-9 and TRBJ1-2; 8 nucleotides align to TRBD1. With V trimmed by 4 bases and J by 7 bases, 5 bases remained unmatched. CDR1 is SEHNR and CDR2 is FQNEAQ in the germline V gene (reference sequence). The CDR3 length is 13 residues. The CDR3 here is CASSSAGGGGYTF. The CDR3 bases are TGTGCCAGCAGCTCGGCAGGGGGCGGTGGCTACACCTTC.

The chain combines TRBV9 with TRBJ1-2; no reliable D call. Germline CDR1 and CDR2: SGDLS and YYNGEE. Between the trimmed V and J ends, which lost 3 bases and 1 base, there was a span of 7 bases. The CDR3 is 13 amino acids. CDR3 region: CASSARVNYGYTF. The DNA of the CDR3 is TGTGCCAGCAGCGCGAGGGTTAACTATGGCTACACCTTC.

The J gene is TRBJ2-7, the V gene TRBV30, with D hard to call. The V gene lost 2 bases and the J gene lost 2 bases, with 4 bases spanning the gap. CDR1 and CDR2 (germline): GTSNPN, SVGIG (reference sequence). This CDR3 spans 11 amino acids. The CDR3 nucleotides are TGTGCCTGGAGTAGAGCCTACGAGCAGTACTTC. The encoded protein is CAWSRAYEQYF.

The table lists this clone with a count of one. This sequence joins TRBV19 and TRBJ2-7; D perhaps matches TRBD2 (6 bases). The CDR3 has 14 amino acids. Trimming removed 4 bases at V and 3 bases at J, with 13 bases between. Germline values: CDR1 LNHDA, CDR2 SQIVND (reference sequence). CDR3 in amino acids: CASSNRERGYEQYF. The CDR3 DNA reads TGTGCCAGTAGTAACCGGGAGCGTGGCTACGAGCAGTACTTC.

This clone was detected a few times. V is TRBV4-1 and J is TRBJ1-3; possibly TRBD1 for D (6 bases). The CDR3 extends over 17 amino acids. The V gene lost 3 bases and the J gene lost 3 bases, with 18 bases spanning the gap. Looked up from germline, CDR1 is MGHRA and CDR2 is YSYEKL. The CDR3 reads CASSQSIVRGGGNTIYF. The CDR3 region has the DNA TGCGCCAGCAGCCAGTCAATAGTCAGGGGTGGTGGAAACACCATATATTTT.

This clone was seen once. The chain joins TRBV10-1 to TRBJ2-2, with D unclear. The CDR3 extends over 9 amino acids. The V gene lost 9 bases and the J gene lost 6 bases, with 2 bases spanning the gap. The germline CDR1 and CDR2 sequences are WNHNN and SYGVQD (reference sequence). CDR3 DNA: TGCGCCAGTCCCGGGGAGCTGTTTTTT. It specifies CASPGELFF.

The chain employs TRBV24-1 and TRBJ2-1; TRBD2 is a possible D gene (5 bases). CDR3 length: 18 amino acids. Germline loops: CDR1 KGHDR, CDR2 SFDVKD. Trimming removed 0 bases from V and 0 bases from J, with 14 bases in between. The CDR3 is CATSDLPRTGDSYNEQFF. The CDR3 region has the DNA TGTGCCACCAGTGATTTGCCCAGGACTGGCGACTCCTACAATGAGCAGTTCTTC.

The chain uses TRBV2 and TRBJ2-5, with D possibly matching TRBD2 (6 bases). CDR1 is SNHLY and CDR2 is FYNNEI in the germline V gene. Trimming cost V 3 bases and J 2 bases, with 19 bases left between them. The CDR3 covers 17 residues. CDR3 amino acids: CASSEDLAGTEQETQYF. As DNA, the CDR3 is TGTGCCAGCAGTGAGGACTTGGCGGGAACGGAACAAGAGACCCAGTACTTC.

CDR3 residues: CASSLSRASGGPEQFF. In nucleotides, the CDR3 is TGTGCCAGCAGCTTAAGTAGGGCTAGCGGGGGACCTGAGCAGTTCTTC. The V gene is TRBV7-2, the J gene TRBJ2-1; 10 nucleotides line up with TRBD2. CDR3 size: 16 residues. Trimming took 2 bases from V and 9 from J; bases not matched to a gene: 10. Germline V gives CDR1 SGHTA, CDR2 FQGNSA.

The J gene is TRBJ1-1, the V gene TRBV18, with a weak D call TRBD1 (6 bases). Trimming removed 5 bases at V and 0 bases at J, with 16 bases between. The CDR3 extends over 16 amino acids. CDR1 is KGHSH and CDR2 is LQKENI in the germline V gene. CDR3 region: CASSAGTTVLNTEAFF. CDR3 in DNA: TGTGCCAGCTCAGCCGGGACAACCGTCTTGAACACTGAAGCTTTCTTT.

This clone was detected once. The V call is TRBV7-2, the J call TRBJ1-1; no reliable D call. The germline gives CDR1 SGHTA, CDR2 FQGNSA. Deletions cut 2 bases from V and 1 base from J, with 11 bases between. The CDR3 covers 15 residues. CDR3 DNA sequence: TGTGCCAGCAGCTTATATGGGAATGGGAACACTGAAGCTTTCTTT. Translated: CASSLYGNGNTEAFF.